This T cell receptor beta chain was identified during a study of cytomegalovirus exposure and HLA in healthy donors. Study-wide results and limits: TCR beta sequences reportedly predicted most subjects' HLA-A and HLA-B alleles accurately. Reportedly, a later analysis found an Asian-associated ancestry cluster had fewer N-insertions than the roughly 670-donor mean. Under in vitro conditions, three CMV-associated chains were confirmed as specific for CMV antigens. Later on, analysis showed that most CMV-associated TCR beta chains appeared to be HLA-restricted.

Trimming cost V 6 bases and J 6 bases, with 12 bases left between them. The germline gives CDR1 MNHNS, CDR2 SASEGT. CDR3 length: 12 residues. With regard to this clone: Antigen unknown.

60 Vbeta and 13 Jbeta primers were used in PCR. The repertoire was sequenced with immunoSEQ multiplex PCR; TCRdb's copy has only in-frame clones and lacks some. The table includes 110,000 to 150,000 clones, 77% detected once. The origin of this receptor is a male donor in good health and CMV-seronegative. The genes are TRBV6-1 and TRBJ2-7; a weak D match, TRBD2 (5 bases). Sequencing used PBMCs. CDR3 nucleotide sequence: TGTGCCAGCAGGACTACAAGGATCGAGCAGTACTTC. Its translation: CASRTTRIEQYF.